The entry below gives a single T cell receptor beta chain sequence along with its context. Its antigen is as yet unknown. The record originates from a study of early stage breast cancer tumors. Study summary: Average read coverage per sample was roughly 9.1-fold. Findings and limits, study-wide: Blood repertoires resembled normal breast more than tumor. Enriched TCRB sequences shared across patients were mostly commonly generated sequences.

The assay was immunoSEQ multiplex PCR, and TCRdb's table has in-frame clones only and misses some. The table lists around 71,000 clones, 65% to 80% of them singletons. This CDR3 contains 11 residues. Germline CDR1 reads SGHKS; CDR2 reads YYEKEE (reference sequence). Trimming left V 3 bases short and J 10 bases short, with 8 bases between. Sequenced material: blood. The origin of this receptor is a person between 60 and 70 years old with breast cancer. This chain uses TRBV5-5 with TRBJ2-1; no clear D. CDR3 residues: CASSWGREQFF. The CDR3 DNA reads TGTGCCAGCAGCTGGGGTAGGGAGCAGTTCTTC. Full variable domain (outside the CDR3, taken from reference TRBV5-5 and TRBJ2-1): DAGVTQSPTHLIKTRGQQVTLRCSPISGHKSVSWYQQVLGQGPQFIFQYYEKEERGRGNFPDRFSARQFPNYSSELNVNALLLGDSALYLCASSWGREQFFGPGTRLTVL.